Detailed here is one TCR beta chain. As yet, its antigen is unknown. The data stem from a study of persistence of HIV-infected CD4 T cells. General observations from the study: CMV- and Gag-responding cells had lower TCRbeta richness than CD3/CD28-responding cells.

Lysates of CMV-infected fibroblasts at around 9.8 ug/mL stimulated these cells. Memory cells lacking CD40L and CD69 with high CD45RO were sorted. Before stimulation, PBMCs underwent CD8+ T cell depletion. The ends were cut back, 0 bases at V and 0 bases at J, with 14 bases in the middle. The CDR3 loop spans 17 amino acids. Germline loops: CDR1 SGHTA, CDR2 FQGNSA. The libraries were made with immunoSEQ version 4 in survey mode. Generated by immunoSEQ multiplex PCR, the TCRdb table keeps only in-frame clones and is missing some. The data contain 50,000 or so clones, more than 60% of them seen just once; the ten biggest clones take up 3%.

The sample was CD4+ T cells sorted from PBMCs after roughly 20-hour stimulation, taken from a patient who received antiretroviral therapy. The TCR sequence derives from an adult man with HIV who was CMV-seropositive. The chain joins TRBV7-2 to TRBJ1-1; D is undetermined. The CDR3 DNA reads as TGTGCCAGCAGCTTAGCGCTTGGTCCGAACATGAACACTGAAGCTTTCTTT. Protein sequence: CASSLALGPNMNTEAFF.